This is a list of T cell receptor beta chains from one sample in a study of T cell responses to AZD1222 COVID-19 vaccine. This table comes from immunoSEQ multiplex PCR, and its TCRdb copy is limited to in-frame clones, with some not included. The sample shows 75,000 to 100,000 clones, approximately 94% of them seen only once. This sample comprised peripheral blood, obtained on day 0 of AZD1222 vaccination. All receptors derive from an adult in good health. CDR3s include the opening cysteine and the closing phenylalanine or tryptophan. The D gene is left open where the match is weak. Expanded clones get a size class; other rows say once, few or many, or leave the size out.

len	v_gene	abundance	d_gene	j_gene	CDR3nt	CDR3aa
14	TRBV7-2	.	TRBD1	TRBJ2-7	TGTGCCAGCGGCCGGGACAGGGTCTCCTACGAGCAGTACTTC	CASGRDRVSYEQYF
14	TRBV4-1	.	.	TRBJ1-5	TGCGCCAGCAGTCGCTTCAGGGGAAATCAGCCCCAGCATTTT	CASSRFRGNQPQHF
11	TRBV2	.	.	TRBJ1-5	TGTGCCAGCAGCTTCCCCGCGCCCCAGCATTTT	CASSFPAPQHF
13	TRBV5-6	.	TRBD1	TRBJ1-3	TGTGCCAGCAGCCTGACAGGGGGAAACACCATATATTTT	CASSLTGGNTIYF
13	TRBV4-2	.	.	TRBJ1-1	TGTGCCAGCAACAGAGGGATGAACACTGAAGCTTTCTTT	CASNRGMNTEAFF
13	TRBV6-6	.	TRBD2	TRBJ2-7	TGTGCCAGCATTGAGCGGGGGTCCTACGAGCAGTACTTC	CASIERGSYEQYF
15	TRBV6-2/TRBV6-3	.	.	TRBJ2-3	TGTGCCAGCAGTCAGCAACTACCCTCAACGAATACGCAGTATTTT	CASSQQLPSTNTQYF
12	TRBV11-3	once	.	TRBJ2-3	TGTGCCAGCAGCTTAGGCCCAGATACGCAGTATTTT	CASSLGPDTQYF
14	TRBV6-5	.	.	TRBJ2-4	TGTGCCAGCAGCGTAGGGGGGGCCAAAAACATTCAGTACTTC	CASSVGGAKNIQYF
14	TRBV6-5	.	.	TRBJ1-5	TGTGCCAGCAGCCCCGGGGGGGGCTCTCAGCCCCAGCATTTT	CASSPGGGSQPQHF
14	TRBV7-9	.	.	TRBJ1-2	TGTGCCAGCAGCTTAGCCTCGGAGGTTTATGGCTACACCTTC	CASSLASEVYGYTF
16	TRBV7-2	.	.	TRBJ2-1	TGTGCCAGCAGCTCAACCGGGACCAGCTCCTACAATGAGCAGTTCTTC	CASSSTGTSSYNEQFF
13	TRBV6-5	.	.	TRBJ1-2	TGTGCCAGCGTTCGCCGGGCCCACTATGGCTACACCTTC	CASVRRAHYGYTF
16	TRBV7-9	.	TRBD2	TRBJ2-1	TGTGCCAGCAGCATTCCGGGACTAGCGGACTACAATGAGCAGTTCTTC	CASSIPGLADYNEQFF
12	TRBV7-9	.	.	TRBJ2-7	TGTGCCAGCAGCTCGCTCCTGGACGAGCAGTACTTC	CASSSLLDEQYF
12	TRBV14	.	.	TRBJ1-3	TGTGCCAGCAGCCAATCCGGAAACACCATATATTTT	CASSQSGNTIYF
15	TRBV4-3	.	.	TRBJ1-1	TGCGCCAGCAGCCAAGATCAGGGTGGGAACACTGAAGCTTTCTTT	CASSQDQGGNTEAFF
15	TRBV4-2	.	.	TRBJ2-7	TGTGCCAGCAGCCAAGTCTCCCCAGCCACCTACGAGCAGTACTTC	CASSQVSPATYEQYF
17	TRBV19	.	.	TRBJ2-1	TGTGCCAGTAGCCCGGGGGGCGCCGGGACTGCCTACAATGAGCAGTTCTTC	CASSPGGAGTAYNEQFF
12	TRBV3-1/TRBV3-2	.	.	TRBJ1-3	TGTGCCAGCAGCCCTTCCAGGAACACCATATATTTT	CASSPSRNTIYF
16	TRBV7-9	.	TRBD2	TRBJ2-3	TGTGCCAGCAGCTTAGTAGTTAGCGGGGGGACCGATACGCAGTATTTT	CASSLVVSGGTDTQYF
16	TRBV28	.	TRBD1	TRBJ1-1	TGTGCCAGCATGGCAGGGGGATCAGGGGGGAACACTGAAGCTTTCTTT	CASMAGGSGGNTEAFF
13	TRBV2	.	.	TRBJ1-5	TGTGCCAGCAGTGGAGGGGGGCTTCAGCCCCAGCATTTT	CASSGGGLQPQHF
14	TRBV15	once	TRBD1	TRBJ1-2	TGTGCCACCAGCAGGACGGACAGGGGTTATGGCTACACCTTC	CATSRTDRGYGYTF
17	TRBV18	.	TRBD2	TRBJ2-1	TGTGCCAGCTCACCTACCGCCGGGACTAGCGGTTACAATGAGCAGTTCTTC	CASSPTAGTSGYNEQFF
12	TRBV7-3	.	.	TRBJ2-1	TGTGCCAGCAGCCCAGATTTGAATGAGCAGTTCTTC	CASSPDLNEQFF
12	TRBV10-3	.	.	TRBJ2-1	TGTGCCATCGAGGGGGGATACAATGAGCAGTTCTTC	CAIEGGYNEQFF
15	TRBV7-9	.	TRBD1	TRBJ1-1	TGTGCCAGCAGCTCCCCCGGGACAGGGAACACTGAAGCTTTCTTT	CASSSPGTGNTEAFF
12	TRBV11-2	.	.	TRBJ1-2	TGTGCCAGCAGCTCGACGGGCTATGGCTACACCTTC	CASSSTGYGYTF
13	TRBV6-5	.	.	TRBJ1-2	TGTGCCAGCAGTTACAGGCCGGAGGATGGCTACACCTTC	CASSYRPEDGYTF
14	TRBV18	once	.	TRBJ1-2	TGTGCCAGCTCACCCCGAGGCCTGTGGTCTGGCTACACCTTC	CASSPRGLWSGYTF
13	TRBV7-2	.	.	TRBJ2-1	TGTGCCAGCAGCCTTGACCAAGTCATTGAGCAGTTCTTC	CASSLDQVIEQFF
17	TRBV7-7	.	TRBD1	TRBJ2-5	TGTGCTAGCAGCTTAGCTCTCCGGGACAGGCCAGGGGAGACCCAGTACTTC	CASSLALRDRPGETQYF
15	TRBV6-5	.	.	TRBJ1-1	TGTGCCAGCAGTTATGGGGGAGTCTCCGACACTGAAGCTTTCTTT	CASSYGGVSDTEAFF
15	TRBV15	once	.	TRBJ1-3	TGTGCCACCAGCAGAGATCCGGGTTCTGGAAACACCATATATTTT	CATSRDPGSGNTIYF
14	TRBV7-2	.	.	TRBJ1-3	TGTGCCAGCAGCTTAAGGGTAGCTGGAAACACCATATATTTT	CASSLRVAGNTIYF
13	TRBV28	.	.	TRBJ1-3	TGTGCCACCCGGGACTCTGGAGGAAACACCATATATTTT	CATRDSGGNTIYF
12	TRBV21-1	once	.	TRBJ2-1	TGTGGCGCGGGAGGGCCCGCCAATGAGCAGTTCTTC	CGAGGPANEQFF
16	TRBV14	few	.	TRBJ1-6	TGTGCCAGCAGCCAAGTCCGGAGTGGTAGGGATTCACCCCTCCACTTT	CASSQVRSGRDSPLHF
14	TRBV15	.	.	TRBJ2-1	TGTGCCACCAGCAGAGGTGAACGAAACAATGAGCAGTTCTTC	CATSRGERNNEQFF
19	TRBV19	.	TRBD2	TRBJ2-2	TGTGCCAGTAGTATAGGGCTAGCGGGGGCCCAGATTTCCACCGGGGAGCTGTTTTTT	CASSIGLAGAQISTGELFF
13	TRBV11-2	.	.	TRBJ1-1	TGTGCCAGCAGCTTAGTAGGATACACTGAAGCTTTCTTT	CASSLVGYTEAFF
12	TRBV30	.	.	TRBJ2-7	TGTGCCTGGAGTGTATCGTCCTACGAGCAGTACTTC	CAWSVSSYEQYF
14	TRBV29-1	.	.	TRBJ1-1	TGCAGCGTTGAGATACAGGGCTTGAACACTGAAGCTTTCTTT	CSVEIQGLNTEAFF
15	TRBV5-6	once	.	TRBJ2-7	TGTGCCAGCAGCTTGGCGATACAGGGAACCCACGAGCAGTACTTC	CASSLAIQGTHEQYF
17	TRBV7-2	.	TRBD2	TRBJ2-3	TGTGCCAGCAGCCCCGACCGGACTAGCGGGAGGGCCCTTTCGCAGTATTTT	CASSPDRTSGRALSQYF
15	TRBV19	.	.	TRBJ2-1	TGTGCCAGTAGTGCGGGTTGGGGTGGGGGCAATGAGCAGTTCTTC	CASSAGWGGGNEQFF
16	TRBV11-3	.	.	TRBJ2-1	TGTGCCAGCAGCTTGGAAGGAGCGGGTCACCTTAATGAGCAGTTCTTC	CASSLEGAGHLNEQFF
14	TRBV6-1	.	.	TRBJ2-7	TGTGCCAGCAGTGAAGGAGGCAGGGCCTACGAGCAGTACTTC	CASSEGGRAYEQYF